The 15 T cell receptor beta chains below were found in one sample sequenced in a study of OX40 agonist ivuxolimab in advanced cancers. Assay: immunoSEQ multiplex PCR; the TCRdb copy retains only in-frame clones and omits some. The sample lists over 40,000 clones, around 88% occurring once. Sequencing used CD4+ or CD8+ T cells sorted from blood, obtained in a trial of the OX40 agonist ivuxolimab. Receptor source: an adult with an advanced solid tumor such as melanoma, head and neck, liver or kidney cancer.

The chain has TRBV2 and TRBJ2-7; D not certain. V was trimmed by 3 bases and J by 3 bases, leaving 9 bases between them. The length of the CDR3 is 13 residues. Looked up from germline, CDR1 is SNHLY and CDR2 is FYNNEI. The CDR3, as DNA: TGTGCCAGCAGTGACCAGATACTCTACGAGCAGTACTTC. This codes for CASSDQILYEQYF.

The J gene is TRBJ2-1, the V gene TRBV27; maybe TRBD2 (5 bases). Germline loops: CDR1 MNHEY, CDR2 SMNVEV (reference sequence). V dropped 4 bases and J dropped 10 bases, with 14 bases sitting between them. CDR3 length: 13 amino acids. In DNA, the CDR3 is TGTGCCAGCAGTTCACTAGACGTCGCGGAGCAGTTCTTC. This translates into CASSSLDVAEQFF.

The chain's CDR3 is CASRSQGPNSGNTIYF. As DNA, the CDR3 is TGTGCCAGCAGATCCCAGGGACCGAACTCTGGAAACACCATATATTTT. This chain connects TRBV28 to TRBJ1-3, with a tentative D call TRBD1 (5 bases). This CDR3 contains 16 residues. V shed 6 bases and J shed 0 bases, with 15 bases lying between them. Germline values: CDR1 MDHEN, CDR2 SYDVKM. Full variable domain (outside the CDR3, taken from reference TRBV28 and TRBJ1-3): DVKVTQSSRYLVKRTGEKVFLECVQDMDHENMFWYRQDPGLGLRLIYFSYDVKMKEKGDIPEGYSVSREKKERFSLILESASTNQTSMYLCASRSQGPNSGNTIYFGEGSWLTVV.

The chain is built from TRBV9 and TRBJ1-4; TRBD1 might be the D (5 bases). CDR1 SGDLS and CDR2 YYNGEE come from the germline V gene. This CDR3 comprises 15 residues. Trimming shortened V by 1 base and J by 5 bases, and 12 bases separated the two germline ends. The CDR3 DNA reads TGTGCCAGCAGCGTAACAGACAGTCGAAATGAAAAACTGTTTTTT. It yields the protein CASSVTDSRNEKLFF.

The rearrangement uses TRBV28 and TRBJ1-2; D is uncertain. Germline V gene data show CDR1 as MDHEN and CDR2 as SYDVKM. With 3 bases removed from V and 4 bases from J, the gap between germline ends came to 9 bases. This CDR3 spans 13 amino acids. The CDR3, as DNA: TGTGCCAGCAGTTTTAAAGGGCCCTATGGCTACACCTTC. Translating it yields CASSFKGPYGYTF.

The CDR3 DNA is TGCGCCAGCAGCTTGGATGCGAACACCGGGGAGCTGTTTTTT. This encodes CASSLDANTGELFF. The chain uses TRBV5-1 and TRBJ2-2, with D hard to call. V lost 0 bases to trimming and J lost 0 bases, with 3 bases between them. The V gene's germline CDR1 is SGHRS and CDR2 YFSETQ. This CDR3 has 14 amino acids.

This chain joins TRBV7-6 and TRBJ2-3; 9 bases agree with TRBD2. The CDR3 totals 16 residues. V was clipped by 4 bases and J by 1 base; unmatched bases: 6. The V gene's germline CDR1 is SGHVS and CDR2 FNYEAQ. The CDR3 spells CASSSRTSEGTDTQYF. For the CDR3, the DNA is TGTGCCAGCAGCTCCCGGACTAGCGAAGGCACAGATACGCAGTATTTT.

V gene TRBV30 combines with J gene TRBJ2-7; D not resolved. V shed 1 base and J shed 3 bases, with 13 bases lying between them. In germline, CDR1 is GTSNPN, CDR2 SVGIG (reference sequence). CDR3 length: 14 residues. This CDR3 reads CAWSGRQDRYEQYF. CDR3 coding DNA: TGTGCCTGGAGTGGAAGGCAGGACCGCTACGAGCAGTACTTC.

In DNA, the CDR3 is TGTGCCTGGAGTCCCGGGACAGGGAACAATGAGCAGTTCTTC. Translation gives CAWSPGTGNNEQFF. The chain couples TRBV30 to TRBJ2-1; 9 nucleotides agree with TRBD1. Germline assignment: CDR1 GTSNPN and CDR2 SVGIG (reference sequence). The CDR3 has 14 residues. With V trimmed by 2 bases and J by 5 bases, 4 bases remained unmatched.

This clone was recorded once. The CDR3 here is CASSWGDRQYF. The CDR3 DNA reads as TGTGCCAGCAGTTGGGGAGACAGGCAGTACTTC. V is TRBV27 and J is TRBJ2-7; TRBD1 or TRBD2 may be the D gene (5 bases each). The CDR3 has 11 amino acids. Germline assignment: CDR1 MNHEY and CDR2 SMNVEV (reference sequence). The ends were cut back, 4 bases at V and 9 bases at J, with 10 bases in the middle.

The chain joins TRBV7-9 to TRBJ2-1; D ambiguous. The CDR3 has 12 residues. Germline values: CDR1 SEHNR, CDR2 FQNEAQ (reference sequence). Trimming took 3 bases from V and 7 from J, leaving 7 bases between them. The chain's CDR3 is CASSFWANEQFF. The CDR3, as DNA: TGTGCCAGCAGCTTCTGGGCGAATGAGCAGTTCTTC.

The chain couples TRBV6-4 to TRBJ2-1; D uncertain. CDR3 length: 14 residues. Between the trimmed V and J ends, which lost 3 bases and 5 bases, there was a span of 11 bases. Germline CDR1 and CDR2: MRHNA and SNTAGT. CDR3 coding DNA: TGTGCCAGCAGTGAAGGCATCTTAAACAATGAGCAGTTCTTC. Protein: CASSEGILNNEQFF.

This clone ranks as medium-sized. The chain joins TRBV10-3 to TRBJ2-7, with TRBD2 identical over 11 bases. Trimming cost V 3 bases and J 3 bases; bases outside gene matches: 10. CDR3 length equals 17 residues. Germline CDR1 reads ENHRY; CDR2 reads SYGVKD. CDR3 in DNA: TGTGCCATCAGTGAATACCCAACCGGACTAGCGGGCTACGAGCAGTACTTC. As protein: CAISEYPTGLAGYEQYF.

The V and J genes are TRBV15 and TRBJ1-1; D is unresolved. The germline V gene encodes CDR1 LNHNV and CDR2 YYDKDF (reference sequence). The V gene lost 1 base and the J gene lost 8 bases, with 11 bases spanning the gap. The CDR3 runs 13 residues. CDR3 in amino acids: CATSRVLGSEAFF. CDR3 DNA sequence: TGTGCCACCAGCAGAGTGTTGGGTTCGGAAGCTTTCTTT. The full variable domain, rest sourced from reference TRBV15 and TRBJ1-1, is DAMVIQNPRYQVTQFGKPVTLSCSQTLNHNVMYWYQQKSSQAPKLLFHYYDKDFNNEADTPDNFQSRRPNTSFCFLDIRSPGLGDTAMYLCATSRVLGSEAFFGQGTRLTVV.

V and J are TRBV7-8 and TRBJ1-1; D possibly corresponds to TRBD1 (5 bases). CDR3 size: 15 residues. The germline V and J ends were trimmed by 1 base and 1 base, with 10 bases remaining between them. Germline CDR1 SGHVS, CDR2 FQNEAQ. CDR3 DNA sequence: TGTGCCAGCAGCTTAGTTAGGGGCGGGAACACTGAAGCTTTCTTT. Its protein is CASSLVRGGNTEAFF. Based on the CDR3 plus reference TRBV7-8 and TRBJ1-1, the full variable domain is GAGVSQSPRYKVAKRGQDVALRCDPISGHVSLFWYQQALGQGPEFLTYFQNEAQLDKSGLPSDRFFAERPEGSVSTLKIQRTQQEDSAVYLCASSLVRGGNTEAFFGQGTRLTVV.